This T cell receptor beta chain was recorded in a study of T cell repertoires in cytomegalovirus infection. One entry per CDR3 protein, called by TCRdb with MiXCR from the reads. The sample records some 110,000 distinct CDR3 sequences, about 9.5% being singletons. On this clonotype itself: As yet, its antigen is unknown.

V lost 1 base, J lost 0 bases, and 17 bases lay in between. The CDR3 runs to 18 residues. CDR1 is SGHAT, CDR2 FQNNGV, per germline. Sequenced input: PBMCs, sequenced either directly or after in vitro stimulation (not recorded which). The chain is built from TRBV11-2 and TRBJ2-3, with D hard to call. The sequence was collected from a human donor in good health (CMV status not recorded). Some clones in this sample may be carry-over from other donors' samples. DNA of the CDR3: TGTGCCAGCAGCTTAGCGAGTGGCGTGGGCCTAAGCACAGATACGCAGTATTTT. It yields the protein CASSLASGVGLSTDTQYF.